The 9 T cell receptor beta chains reported below all come from one sample, sequenced in a study of T-cell reconstitution after alpha-beta-depleted transplantation in children. A library of TCRbeta sequences, prepared with unique molecular identifiers, was generated. One entry per CDR3 protein results from TCRdb running MiXCR on the PCR reads. The sample consists of about 830,000 distinct CDR3 sequences, 15% to 20% of them appearing once. Sequenced material: PBMCs, mostly from graft donor cells, taken 360 days after TCRalphabeta/CD19-depleted stem cell transplant. Receptors were obtained from a male patient under 18 who had a stem cell transplant for acute lymphoblastic leukemia, so the T cells may come from the graft donor.

This clonotype showed up just a few times. The chain has TRBV6-1 and TRBJ2-3; 7 positions match TRBD2. With 6 bases clipped from V and 3 bases from J, the junction kept 12 bases outside the gene matches. CDR1 MNHNS and CDR2 SASEGT come from the germline V gene. The CDR3 length is 16 residues. This chain's CDR3 is CASRMTSRWGTDTQYF. The CDR3 nucleotides are TGTGCCAGCAGAATGACTAGCCGCTGGGGGACAGATACGCAGTATTTT.

J is TRBJ2-1 and V is TRBV5-1; 7 bases are a match to TRBD1. J gave up 4 bases and V 2 bases, and 15 bases lay outside the gene matches. Looked up from germline, CDR1 is SGHRS and CDR2 is YFSETQ. The CDR3 sequence is 18 residues long. CDR3 in DNA: TGCGCCAGCAGCTTTACTCGGGACAGATCTCTCCCATACAATGAGCAGTTCTTC. This codes for CASSFTRDRSLPYNEQFF.

This chain joins TRBV24-1 and TRBJ2-1; TRBD2 matches at 14 bases. The CDR3 runs to 16 residues. Trimming at V came to 3 bases and at J to 8 bases, leaving 5 bases not matched to a gene. Germline V gene sequence: CDR1 KGHDR, CDR2 SFDVKD. The CDR3 reads CATSDGTSGRRYEQFF. CDR3 bases: TGTGCCACCAGTGATGGGACTAGCGGGAGACGGTATGAGCAGTTCTTC.

V usage is TRBV20-1 and J usage is TRBJ1-5, with D tentatively TRBD1 (6 bases). The V gene's germline CDR1 is DFQATT and CDR2 SNEGSKA (reference sequence). The V end was cut by 2 bases, the J end by 2 bases, with 19 bases between. The CDR3 consists of 17 residues. CDR3 sequence reads: CSARQGPLFSGNQPQHF. In DNA, the CDR3 is TGCAGTGCTAGACAGGGGCCCCTGTTTAGCGGCAATCAGCCCCAGCATTTT.

This clonotype was detected ten times or more. V gene TRBV29-1 combines with J gene TRBJ2-2; TRBD1 agrees at 8 bases. Germline CDR1 reads SQVTM; CDR2 reads ANQGSEA. V shed 6 bases, J shed 5 bases, and the junction held 8 bases outside the gene matches. The CDR3 is 14 residues long. CDR3 sequence: CSVRGQGRTGELFF. CDR3 coding DNA: TGCAGCGTCCGAGGACAGGGACGGACCGGGGAGCTGTTTTTT.

This clonotype was picked up a small number of times. This sequence joins TRBV27 and TRBJ2-2, with unresolved D. CDR1 MNHEY and CDR2 SMNVEV come from the germline V gene (reference sequence). V dropped 1 base and J dropped 5 bases, with 8 bases sitting between them. There are 14 residues in the CDR3. CDR3 coding DNA: TGTGCCAGCAGTTTATTCCACACAACCGGGGAGCTGTTTTTT. Translating it yields CASSLFHTTGELFF.

This clonotype was counted many times. The J gene is TRBJ2-1, the V gene TRBV20-1; a possible D gene is TRBD2 (5 bases). V was pared by 3 bases and J by 10 bases, with 13 bases between. Germline V gene sequence: CDR1 DFQATT, CDR2 SNEGSKA (reference sequence). The CDR3 has 12 residues. The CDR3 bases are TGCAGTGCTAGGGCCCTTGGGAGAGAGCAGTTCTTC. It codes for CSARALGREQFF.

Regarding this clonotype: A read error may produce the germline difference seen at one junction end. The CDR3 region has the DNA TGCACCAGCAGCCTAACTAGCGGGGCACCCTACGAGCAGTACTTC. As protein: CTSSLTSGAPYEQYF. V and J are TRBV5-1 and TRBJ2-7; TRBD2 agrees at 10 bases. Germline CDR1 reads SGHRS; CDR2 reads YFSETQ. The CDR3 runs to 15 residues.

The gene calls are TRBV5-1 and TRBJ2-1; 7 bases match TRBD1. The CDR3 sequence is 15 residues long. CDR1 is SGHRS, CDR2 YFSETQ, per germline. Trimming removed 4 bases from V and 7 bases from J; junction bases left unmatched: 11. The DNA of the CDR3 is TGCGCCAGCAGCGTGGGACAGTTGAGTGTAAATGAGCAGTTCTTC. It yields the protein CASSVGQLSVNEQFF.